One sample yielded the 19 T cell receptor beta chains listed below, sequenced in a study of monozygotic twins with inflammatory bowel disease. One entry per CDR3 protein, without DNA, is what TCRdb gives after re-calling the 5' RACE reads. The data include approximately 400,000 distinct CDR3 sequences; the top ten clones carry roughly 2.6%. The sequenced material came from blood. These TCRs come from a human donor with ulcerative colitis or Crohn's disease, or a healthy co-twin of an affected twin (not recorded which).

V gene TRBV3-1 combines with J gene TRBJ1-5. The CDR3 spans 15 residues. CDR1 is LGHDT, CDR2 YNNKEL, per germline (reference sequence). The chain's CDR3 is CASSQVFGGDQPQHF.

The chain links TRBV27 to TRBJ2-2. CDR3 length equals 12 residues. Germline CDR1 reads MNHEY; CDR2 reads SMNVEV (reference sequence). The CDR3 reads CASRRRTGELFF.

The V and J genes are TRBV7-8 and TRBJ2-1; TCRdb lists TRBD2, though no DNA is available to test this call. In germline, CDR1 is SGHVS, CDR2 FQNEAQ. The CDR3 consists of 21 residues. CDR3 protein: CASSPAPGATAPIPSYNEQFF.

The CDR3 reads CASSQKAGFHEQYF. This sequence joins TRBV3-1 and TRBJ2-7; lacking DNA, the TRBD2 call made by TCRdb goes unchecked. CDR1 is LGHDT and CDR2 is YNNKEL in the germline V gene (reference sequence). This CDR3 is built from 14 residues.

The rearrangement uses TRBV15 and TRBJ2-3. This CDR3 is 15 amino acids long. Germline CDR1 LNHNV, CDR2 YYDKDF (reference sequence). This CDR3 reads CATSRGRGTPDTQYF.

The chain is built from TRBV4-3 and TRBJ2-2; lacking DNA, the TRBD1 call made by TCRdb goes unchecked. The CDR3 extends over 18 amino acids. The germline CDR1 and CDR2 sequences are LGHNA and YSLEER. The CDR3 sequence: CASSQEYFRDRERGELFF.

The chain is built from TRBV6-2 or TRBV6-3 and TRBJ2-7. Germline V gene lookup returns CDR1 MNHEY and CDR2 SVGEGT. The CDR3 consists of 11 residues. Here the CDR3 reads CASSYLYEQYF.

The chain carries TRBV5-1 and TRBJ2-2. Germline CDR1 reads SGHRS; CDR2 reads YFSETQ. The CDR3 consists of 15 residues. CDR3 region: CASSLGSHNTGELFF.

This sequence joins TRBV12-3 or TRBV12-4 and TRBJ2-3; TCRdb gives TRBD1 as the D gene, but with no DNA this cannot be confirmed. This CDR3 spans 15 amino acids. CDR3 region: CASSFGGSFTDTQYF.

The rearrangement uses TRBV21-1 and TRBJ2-7; the TCRdb call, TRBD2, lacks DNA for checking. TRBV21-1 is a documented pseudogene. The CDR3 is 18 amino acids. The CDR3 region is CASSYTRPTSGVIYEQYF.

The chain recombines TRBV6-1 with TRBJ2-1; TCRdb selects TRBD2, and the lack of DNA leaves this call unchecked. Germline CDR1 and CDR2: MNHNS and SASEGT. The CDR3 has 15 residues. The CDR3 reads CASKGLAGIHNEQFF.

The chain is built from TRBV10-3 and TRBJ1-1. CDR1 and CDR2 (germline): ENHRY, SYGVKD. The CDR3 extends over 11 amino acids. CDR3 amino acids: CAISVDTEAFF.

This chain connects TRBV18 to TRBJ2-7; TCRdb gives TRBD1 as the D gene, but with no DNA this cannot be confirmed. Per germline, CDR1 KGHSH and CDR2 LQKENI. The CDR3 is made up of 18 amino acids. The chain's CDR3 is CASSPRSTSTWGADEQYF.

The chain has TRBV5-1 and TRBJ2-5; lacking DNA, the TRBD1 call made by TCRdb goes unchecked. Germline CDR1 reads SGHRS; CDR2 reads YFSETQ. There are 14 residues in the CDR3. The CDR3 is CASSTAGAQETQYF.

The chain couples TRBV7-9 to TRBJ2-6. The CDR3 is made up of 16 amino acids. Germline CDR1 SEHNR, CDR2 FQNEAQ (reference sequence). The CDR3 spells CASSVTRSSGANVLTF.

This sequence joins TRBV7-9 and TRBJ2-1; TCRdb's D call of TRBD1 is untestable without DNA. Germline assignment: CDR1 SEHNR and CDR2 FQNEAQ (reference sequence). This CDR3 spans 11 amino acids. The CDR3 region is CASSLRDRVFF.

The rearrangement links TRBV7-8 to TRBJ1-5. From germline, CDR1 is SGHVS and CDR2 FQNEAQ. This CDR3 has 13 amino acids. The CDR3 spells CASSLGLVEPQHF.

The chain recombines TRBV5-1 with TRBJ1-1; as DNA is missing, the TRBD1 call by TCRdb cannot be tested. Germline V gene lookup returns CDR1 SGHRS and CDR2 YFSETQ. The CDR3 loop spans 15 amino acids. CDR3 residues: CASSPMAGGPTEAFF.

The chain has TRBV4-1 and TRBJ1-5. CDR1 is MGHRA, CDR2 YSYEKL, per germline. This CDR3 contains 14 residues. This CDR3 reads CASSQGQINQPQHF.